This T cell receptor (beta chain) was identified during a study of blood T cell repertoires in COVID-19. Study as a whole: Acute and convalescent COVID-19 specimens originated in the United States, Italy and Spain. In each case, the material was cDNA or gDNA derived from T cells, B-cell-depleted T cells, or PBMCs.

Sequencing used immunoSEQ multiplex PCR; TCRdb keeps in-frame clones, though not all of them. The repertoire includes 130,000 to 150,000 clones, roughly 79% of them detected once, and about 2% sits in the top ten. The CDR3 loop spans 13 amino acids. Germline V gene lookup returns CDR1 SGHNT and CDR2 YYREEE (reference sequence). V was cut by 3 bases and J by 3 bases, with 9 bases left in between. This chain joins TRBV5-4 and TRBJ1-2, with D perhaps TRBD1 (6 bases). Specimen: peripheral blood. The TCR was taken from a woman aged 60-75 years with acute or convalescent COVID-19. CDR3 in DNA: TGTGCCAGCAGCTCCGCAGGGGACTATGGCTACACCTTC. Translating gives CASSSAGDYGYTF.